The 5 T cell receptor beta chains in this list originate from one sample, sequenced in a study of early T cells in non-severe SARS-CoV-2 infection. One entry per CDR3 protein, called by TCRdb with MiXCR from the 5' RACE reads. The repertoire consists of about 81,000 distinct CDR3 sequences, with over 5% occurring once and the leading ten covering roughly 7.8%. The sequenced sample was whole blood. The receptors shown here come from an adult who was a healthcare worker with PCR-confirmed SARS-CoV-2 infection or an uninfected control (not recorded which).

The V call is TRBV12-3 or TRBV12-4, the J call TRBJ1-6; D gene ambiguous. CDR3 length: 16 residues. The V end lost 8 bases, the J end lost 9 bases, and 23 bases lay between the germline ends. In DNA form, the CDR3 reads TGTGCCAGCCGTCTCACCTCGGGATCCCCGGGTTCACCCCTCCACTTT. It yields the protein CASRLTSGSPGSPLHF.

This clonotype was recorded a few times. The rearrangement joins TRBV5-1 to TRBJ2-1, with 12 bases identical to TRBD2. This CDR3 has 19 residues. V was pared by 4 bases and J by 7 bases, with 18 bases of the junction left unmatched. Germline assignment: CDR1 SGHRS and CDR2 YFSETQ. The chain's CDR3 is CASSPRLAGARARGNEQFF. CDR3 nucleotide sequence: TGCGCCAGCAGCCCACGACTAGCGGGAGCACGGGCGCGGGGTAATGAGCAGTTCTTC.

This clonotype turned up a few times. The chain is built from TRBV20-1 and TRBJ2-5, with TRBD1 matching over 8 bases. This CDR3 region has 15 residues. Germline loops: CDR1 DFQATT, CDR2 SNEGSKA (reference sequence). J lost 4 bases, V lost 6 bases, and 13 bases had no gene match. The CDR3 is CSANAGQGGTETQYF. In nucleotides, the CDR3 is TGCAGTGCAAACGCAGGACAGGGTGGGACAGAGACCCAGTACTTC.

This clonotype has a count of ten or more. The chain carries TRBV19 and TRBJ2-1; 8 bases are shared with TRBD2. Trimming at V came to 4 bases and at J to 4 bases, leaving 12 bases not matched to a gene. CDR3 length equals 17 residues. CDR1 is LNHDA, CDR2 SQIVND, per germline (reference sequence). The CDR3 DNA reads TGTGCCAGTAGTACGGGAACCGGGAGGGCCGGTTACAATGAGCAGTTCTTC. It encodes CASSTGTGRAGYNEQFF.

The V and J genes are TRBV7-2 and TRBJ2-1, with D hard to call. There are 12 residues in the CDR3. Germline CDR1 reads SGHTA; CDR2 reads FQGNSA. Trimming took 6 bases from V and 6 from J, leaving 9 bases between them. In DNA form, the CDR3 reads TGTGCCAGCAGTTCAGGTCCCAATGAGCAGTTCTTC. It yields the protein CASSSGPNEQFF. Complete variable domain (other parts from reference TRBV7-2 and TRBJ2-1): GAGVSQSPSNKVTEKGKDVELRCDPISGHTALYWYRQSLGQGLEFLIYFQGNSAPDKSGLPSDRFSAERTGGSVSTLTIQRTQQEDSAVYLCASSSGPNEQFFGPGTRLTVL.